Listed below are T cell receptor beta chains from one sample, sequenced in a study of blood T cell repertoires in COVID-19. Assay: immunoSEQ multiplex PCR; the TCRdb copy retains only in-frame clones and omits some. The table has 76,000 or so clones, around nine tenths seen once. The sample taken for sequencing was peripheral blood. These receptors all come from a human donor in a cohort sampled during active COVID-19. Both conserved end residues are part of each CDR3. A D gene is named only where the DNA matches it firmly. Clone size, where shown, is once, few, many, or a class for clones that have expanded.

TRBJ1-2,.,TRBV4-1,.,CASSREGYGYTF,TGCGCCAGCAGCCGGGAGGGCTATGGCTACACCTTC
TRBJ1-1,.,TRBV6-2/TRBV6-3,.,CASSYWGRVAEAFF,TGTGCCAGCAGTTACTGGGGGAGGGTCGCTGAAGCTTTCTTT
TRBJ1-3,.,TRBV27,.,CASSEQFGNTIYF,TGTGCCAGCAGTGAACAGTTTGGAAACACCATATATTTT
TRBJ1-1,.,TRBV6-2/TRBV6-3,.,CASSYSRSMNTEAFF,TGTGCCAGCAGTTACTCGCGATCGATGAACACTGAAGCTTTCTTT
TRBJ2-3,.,TRBV5-5,.,CASSLPTASTDTQYF,TGTGCCAGCAGCTTGCCTACTGCAAGCACAGATACGCAGTATTTT
TRBJ2-2,.,TRBV9,TRBD2,CASSVTLAGALGGTGELFF,TGTGCCAGCAGCGTTACCCTAGCGGGGGCCTTGGGTGGCACCGGGGAGCTGTTTTTT
TRBJ2-5,once,TRBV2,.,CASSVRTIQETQYF,TGTGCCAGCAGTGTACGGACTATCCAAGAGACCCAGTACTTC
TRBJ2-3,.,TRBV9,TRBD2,CASSVLAGTNTQYF,TGTGCCAGCAGCGTGTTAGCGGGGACAAATACGCAGTATTTT
TRBJ1-1,.,TRBV14,.,CASSDYTEAFF,TGTGCCAGCAGCGACTACACTGAAGCTTTCTTT
TRBJ2-1,.,TRBV11-2,TRBD1,CASSFGTDGEQFF,TGTGCCAGCAGCTTTGGGACAGACGGTGAGCAGTTCTTC
TRBJ1-2,.,TRBV6-2/TRBV6-3,.,CASSYFVSEYGYTF,TGTGCCAGCAGTTACTTTGTATCGGAGTATGGCTACACCTTC
TRBJ1-6,few,TRBV5-6,.,CASSSDGGAAPLHF,TGTGCCAGCAGCTCCGACGGCGGGGCGGCACCCCTCCACTTT
TRBJ2-1,.,TRBV5-5,.,CASSFDMNSYNEQFF,TGTGCCAGCAGCTTTGACATGAACTCCTACAATGAGCAGTTCTTC
TRBJ1-2,.,TRBV19,.,CASSRADTSNYGYTF,TGTGCCAGTAGTAGGGCGGACACCTCTAACTATGGCTACACCTTC
TRBJ1-2,.,TRBV12-3/TRBV12-4,.,CASSWPGVYGYTF,TGTGCCAGCAGTTGGCCAGGGGTATATGGCTACACCTTC
TRBJ2-1,once,TRBV5-1,.,CASSSAQGVVDYNEQFF,TGCGCCAGCAGCTCGGCCCAGGGCGTCGTGGATTACAATGAGCAGTTCTTC
TRBJ2-5,.,TRBV29-1,.,CSVEGFSGPRETQYF,TGCAGCGTTGAAGGGTTTAGCGGTCCTCGGGAGACCCAGTACTTC
TRBJ1-2,.,TRBV19,TRBD1,CASSPTGGNGYTF,TGTGCCAGTAGTCCGACAGGGGGAAATGGCTACACCTTC
TRBJ2-3,few,TRBV6-5,.,CASSYSRRADTQYF,TGTGCCAGCAGTTACTCACGCAGGGCGGATACGCAGTATTTT
TRBJ2-5,.,TRBV11-2,.,CASSAGLGETQYF,TGTGCCAGCAGCGCGGGGTTAGGGGAGACCCAGTACTTC
TRBJ2-7,.,TRBV5-1,TRBD1,CASSEGTGSYEQYF,TGCGCCAGCAGCGAGGGGACAGGGTCCTACGAGCAGTACTTC
TRBJ1-3,few,TRBV19,.,CASSITGTGGNTIYF,TGTGCCAGTAGTATAACAGGGACGGGTGGAAACACCATATATTTT
TRBJ2-4,.,TRBV10-1,TRBD1,CASSESGTGRENIQYF,TGCGCCAGCAGTGAGTCAGGGACAGGGAGAGAAAACATTCAGTACTTC
TRBJ2-3,.,TRBV7-9,TRBD1,CASSLGRGPGTDTQYF,TGTGCCAGCAGCTTAGGCAGGGGGCCTGGCACAGATACGCAGTATTTT
TRBJ1-6,.,TRBV7-2,.,CASSQTSGNSPLHF,TGTGCCAGCAGCCAAACATCAGGGAATTCACCCCTCCACTTT
TRBJ2-3,.,TRBV5-4,TRBD2,CASTPRIAGGLTDTQYF,TGTGCCAGCACCCCTCGGATAGCGGGGGGGCTAACAGATACGCAGTATTTT
TRBJ2-2,.,TRBV2,TRBD1,CASSGQGGPGELFF,TGTGCCAGCAGTGGACAGGGGGGGCCCGGGGAGCTGTTTTTT
TRBJ1-1,.,TRBV12-3/TRBV12-4,.,CASSSDRRRAFF,TGTGCCAGCAGCTCCGATCGGAGACGAGCTTTCTTT
TRBJ1-4,.,TRBV6-2/TRBV6-3,.,CASSSLGGPNEKLFF,TGTGCCAGCAGTAGCTTGGGCGGGCCTAATGAAAAACTGTTTTTT
TRBJ2-7,.,TRBV4-1,.,CASSQELSVPAYEQYF,TGCGCCAGCAGCCAAGAACTATCAGTCCCGGCCTACGAGCAGTACTTC
TRBJ2-5,.,TRBV18,TRBD1,CASSPPGTGGETQYF,TGTGCCAGCTCACCTCCCGGGACAGGGGGCGAGACCCAGTACTTC
TRBJ2-7,.,TRBV7-2,.,CASSFGDPSSYEQYF,TGTGCCAGCAGCTTCGGGGATCCGAGCTCCTACGAGCAGTACTTC
TRBJ2-3,.,TRBV6-4,.,CASSGSRADTQYF,TGTGCCAGCAGTGGATCAAGAGCAGATACGCAGTATTTT
TRBJ2-6,.,TRBV5-8,.,CAIGIPGVSGANVLTF,TGTGCCATCGGGATCCCAGGGGTGTCTGGGGCCAACGTCCTGACTTTC
TRBJ2-3,.,TRBV5-4,.,CASSLEYGGASTDTQYF,TGTGCCAGCAGCTTGGAATATGGGGGCGCAAGCACAGATACGCAGTATTTT
TRBJ2-1,.,TRBV11-2,.,CASSLYGVNNEQFF,TGTGCCAGCAGCTTATACGGGGTGAACAATGAGCAGTTCTTC
TRBJ1-6,.,TRBV6-5,.,CASSYITGQDSPLHF,TGTGCCAGCAGTTACATTACAGGGCAGGATTCACCCCTCCACTTT
TRBJ2-7,.,TRBV4-1,.,CASSPDSSTRSYEQYF,TGCGCCAGCAGCCCCGACAGTTCGACCCGCTCCTACGAGCAGTACTTC
TRBJ2-5,few,TRBV2,TRBD2,CASSEGFSGGQTQYF,TGTGCCAGCAGTGAAGGGTTTAGCGGGGGGCAGACCCAGTACTTC
TRBJ2-1,.,TRBV2,TRBD2,CASNSGGPYNEQFF,TGTGCCAGCAATAGCGGGGGGCCGTACAATGAGCAGTTCTTC
TRBJ2-7,.,TRBV2,TRBD1,CASSATGYEQYF,TGTGCCAGCAGTGCGACAGGGTACGAGCAGTACTTC
TRBJ2-7,.,TRBV5-1,.,CASSLALRQGTYEQYF,TGCGCCAGCAGCTTGGCTCTTCGGCAGGGTACCTACGAGCAGTACTTC
TRBJ2-1,.,TRBV5-4,TRBD2,CASSPIGGGAYNEQFF,TGTGCCAGCAGCCCCATCGGGGGGGGCGCTTACAATGAGCAGTTCTTC
TRBJ2-1,.,TRBV2,TRBD1,CASMSTGQGVGNEQFF,TGTGCCAGCATGAGCACCGGACAGGGAGTAGGCAATGAGCAGTTCTTC
TRBJ2-5,.,TRBV5-4,.,CASSLNRGAYQETQYF,TGTGCCAGCAGCTTGAATCGGGGGGCGTACCAAGAGACCCAGTACTTC
TRBJ1-2,.,TRBV6-2/TRBV6-3,TRBD1,CASSQTGARNYGYTF,TGTGCCAGCAGTCAAACAGGGGCGAGGAACTATGGCTACACCTTC
TRBJ1-3,.,TRBV9,.,CASSVDSGAGNTIYF,TGTGCCAGCAGCGTAGACTCCGGGGCTGGAAACACCATATATTTT
TRBJ1-2,.,TRBV24-1,TRBD1,CATSGTGGGYTF,TGTGCCACCAGCGGGACAGGGGGTGGCTACACCTTC
TRBJ1-2,.,TRBV5-6,.,CASSLGQVGHGYTF,TGTGCCAGCAGCTTGGGCCAGGTCGGTCATGGCTACACCTTC
TRBJ2-5,once,TRBV4-1,TRBD2,CASSQGSGGIFGETQYF,TGCGCCAGCAGCCAAGGTAGCGGGGGGATTTTTGGGGAGACCCAGTACTTC
TRBJ1-4,.,TRBV5-6,.,CASSLASFEKLFF,TGTGCCAGCAGCTTGGCCTCCTTTGAAAAACTGTTTTTT
TRBJ2-4,.,TRBV3-1/TRBV3-2,TRBD1,CASSQGGGTGGDFAKNIQYF,TGTGCCAGCAGCCAAGGAGGCGGGACAGGGGGCGACTTCGCCAAAAACATTCAGTACTTC
TRBJ2-1,.,TRBV6-4,TRBD1,CASRLTGSNEQFF,TGTGCCAGCAGGCTGACAGGGAGCAATGAGCAGTTCTTC
TRBJ2-5,few,TRBV7-6,TRBD2,CASSPRLAGVFYQETQYF,TGTGCCAGCAGCCCCCGACTAGCGGGGGTTTTTTACCAAGAGACCCAGTACTTC
TRBJ1-1,.,TRBV12-3/TRBV12-4,TRBD1,CASRQGLNTEAFF,TGTGCCAGTCGACAGGGGTTGAACACTGAAGCTTTCTTT